This entry lists 6 T cell receptor beta chains sequenced from one sample in a study of PD-1 blockade in classical Hodgkin lymphoma. All patients experienced relapse after autologous stem cell transplantation, and brentuximab vedotin exposure was variable. Clones were sequenced by immunoSEQ multiplex PCR, and TCRdb holds only the in-frame ones, with some missing. The table records just under 100,000 clones, roughly 84% of them present only once. The sample was peripheral blood mononuclear cells (PBMCs), taken at baseline. The source of these receptors is a human donor with classical Hodgkin lymphoma.

This chain connects TRBV1 to TRBJ1-1; TRBD1, the table's D call, lacks a check against the DNA. TRBV1 is a pseudogene. The CDR3 has 19 amino acids. CDR3 coding DNA: TGCACCAGCAGCCAAGAGTGCGGACAGAGGACGGTCGGTAACACTGAAGCTTTCTTT. This translates into CTSSQECGQRTVGNTEAFF.

The chain links TRBV19 to TRBJ1-5; D not resolved. CDR3 size: 15 residues. Trimming removed 4 bases at V and 4 bases at J, with 14 bases between. Germline V gene data show CDR1 as LNHDA and CDR2 as SQIVND (reference sequence). In DNA, the CDR3 is TGTGCCAGTAGTACGAATGCGGACCGTAATCAGCCCCAGCATTTT. It translates to CASSTNADRNQPQHF. Using reference TRBV19 and TRBJ1-5 for the parts outside the CDR3, the full variable domain is DGGITQSPKYLFRKEGQNVTLSCEQNLNHDAMYWYRQDPGQGLRLIYYSQIVNDFQKGDIAEGYSVSREKKESFPLTVTSAQKNPTAFYLCASSTNADRNQPQHFGDGTRLSIL.

This clone showed up just a few times. V gene TRBV30 combines with J gene TRBJ2-1, with TRBD2 matching 7 bases. This CDR3 contains 13 residues. With V trimmed by 2 bases and J by 7 bases, 5 bases remained unmatched. Germline loops: CDR1 GTSNPN, CDR2 SVGIG (reference sequence). The CDR3: CAWSLTSVNEQFF. In DNA form, the CDR3 reads TGTGCCTGGAGTTTAACTAGCGTAAATGAGCAGTTCTTC.

This chain connects TRBV10-3 to TRBJ2-1; TRBD1 might be the D (6 bases). V was shortened by 3 bases and J by 7 bases, with 16 bases between the two germline ends. Looked up from germline, CDR1 is ENHRY and CDR2 is SYGVKD. The CDR3 length is 15 residues. The CDR3 nucleotides read TGTGCCATCAGTGATGTGAACCACCAGGGGAATGAGCAGTTCTTC. Encoded protein: CAISDVNHQGNEQFF.

The V call is TRBV7-8, the J call TRBJ2-3; a possible D gene is TRBD2 (6 bases). Per the germline V gene, CDR1 is SGHVS and CDR2 is FQNEAQ. This CDR3 is 16 amino acids long. V was trimmed by 0 bases and J by 6 bases, leaving 16 bases between them. The CDR3: CASSLARTMRADTQYF. Here the CDR3 DNA reads TGTGCCAGCAGCTTAGCGCGGACTATGAGGGCGGATACGCAGTATTTT.

This clone turned up a few times. The chain combines TRBV19 with TRBJ1-2, with a possible D match to TRBD1 (6 bases). V was shortened by 4 bases and J by 7 bases, with 22 bases between the two germline ends. Germline CDR1 reads LNHDA; CDR2 reads SQIVND (reference sequence). The length of the CDR3 is 16 residues. CDR3 in amino acids: CASSTWAGTRDTGYTF. In DNA, the CDR3 is TGTGCCAGTAGTACCTGGGCGGGGACAAGGGACACTGGCTACACCTTC.